The sequence of this T cell receptor beta chain was determined in a study of response to subunit inactivated influenza vaccine. Study-level points and caveats: Each seasonal flu vaccination may recruit only limited new T cells, authors suggested.

Using its own MiXCR run on the RT-PCR reads, TCRdb lists one record per CDR3 protein. The sample consists of approximately 530,000 distinct CDR3 sequences, 13% of them appearing once. This clonotype has a handful of counts. Its matching antigen is unknown. The sample was PBMCs from blood, taken 45 days after vaccination. The clonotype comes from a man between 50 and 59 years old who received an inactivated influenza vaccine.

The CDR3 region has the DNA TGCAGCGTTGGGCCCCTAGCGATTGATACGCAGTATTTT. It specifies CSVGPLAIDTQYF. The chain employs TRBV29-1 and TRBJ2-3; tentative D call: TRBD2 (6 bases). Germline lookup yields CDR1 SQVTM and CDR2 ANQGSEA. The CDR3 is 13 amino acids. V was clipped by 4 bases and J by 6 bases, with 14 bases between them.